The 12 T cell receptor beta chains given below trace back to one sample, sequenced in a study of T-cell reconstitution after alpha-beta-depleted transplantation in children. Unique molecular identifiers were incorporated when the TCRbeta library was constructed. TCRdb used MiXCR to reprocess the PCR reads, holding one entry per CDR3 protein. The table lists fewer than 250,000 distinct CDR3 sequences, approximately 15% of them singletons. Material: PBMCs, mostly from graft donor cells, obtained 360 days after TCRalphabeta/CD19-depleted stem cell transplant. Receptor source: a male patient under 10 years old who had a stem cell transplant for acute lymphoblastic leukemia, so the T cells may come from the graft donor.

This clonotype was seen only a few times. The chain joins TRBV2 to TRBJ2-2; D ambiguous. Trimming pared 4 bases from V and 1 base from J, leaving 7 bases between. The length of the CDR3 is 14 residues. Germline-derived CDR1 and CDR2 are SNHLY and FYNNEI. The CDR3 coding sequence is TGTGCCAGCAGTGGGACCCGGAACACCGGGGAGCTGTTTTTT. Translating it yields CASSGTRNTGELFF.

In its sample, this clonotype was seen a few times. The genes are TRBV4-2 and TRBJ2-1; TRBD2 matches at 8 bases. Per germline, CDR1 LGHNA and CDR2 YNFKEQ. The V segment lost 0 bases and the J segment 5 bases; nucleotides outside the gene matches: 6. The CDR3 has 16 residues. The CDR3 DNA reads TGTGCCAGCAGCCAAGATTTAGCGGGGATTCACAATGAGCAGTTCTTC. Translated: CASSQDLAGIHNEQFF.

This clonotype was counted only a few times. V usage is TRBV12-3 or TRBV12-4 and J usage is TRBJ1-5; TRBD1 might be the D (6 bases). V shed 5 bases and J shed 0 bases, with 8 bases lying between them. This CDR3 region has 14 residues. Here the CDR3 reads CASSNRDSNQPQHF. The CDR3 DNA follows: TGTGCCAGCAGTAACAGGGATAGCAATCAGCCCCAGCATTTT.

This clonotype was detected a few times. This chain uses TRBV5-6 with TRBJ2-5, with D tentatively TRBD2 (5 bases). Germline V gene sequence: CDR1 SGHDT, CDR2 YYEEEE. The CDR3 is 15 amino acids. Trimming took off 1 base at V and 5 bases at J, with 15 bases between the two ends. CDR3 loop: CASSLNSPGGETQYF. The DNA for the CDR3 is TGTGCCAGCAGCTTGAACAGCCCAGGCGGGGAGACCCAGTACTTC.

The chain links TRBV7-2 to TRBJ2-5; TRBD2 aligns across 15 bases. V was pared by 7 bases and J by 1 base, with 4 bases of the junction left unmatched. This CDR3 has 16 residues. Germline CDR1 is SGHTA and CDR2 is FQGNSA. In DNA form, the CDR3 reads TGTGCCAGCACCCCGGGACTAGCGGGGGGCCAAGAGACCCAGTACTTC. Translating gives CASTPGLAGGQETQYF.

This clonotype showed up just a few times. This sequence joins TRBV18 and TRBJ2-1; no clear D gene. V was pared by 4 bases and J by 10 bases, with 11 bases between. Germline CDR1 and CDR2: KGHSH and LQKENI. The CDR3 is made up of 12 amino acids. The CDR3 protein is CASSRLVPEQFF. DNA of the CDR3: TGTGCCAGCTCACGTCTTGTACCGGAGCAGTTCTTC.

There are a few counts of this clonotype. The V and J genes are TRBV28 and TRBJ1-1; TRBD1 matches at 10 bases. Germline V lookup: CDR1 MDHEN, CDR2 SYDVKM. The CDR3 length is 16 residues. The V gene end was trimmed by 7 bases and the J gene end by 3 bases; junction bases not matched to a gene: 11. This CDR3 is CASTGGTGAEDTEAFF. CDR3 nucleotides: TGTGCCAGCACTGGCGGGACAGGGGCCGAGGACACTGAAGCTTTCTTT.

The chain employs TRBV3-1 and TRBJ1-1, with TRBD1 matching over 8 bases. The CDR3 totals 15 residues. The V gene end was trimmed by 4 bases and the J gene end by 8 bases; junction bases not matched to a gene: 12. Per germline, CDR1 LGHDT and CDR2 YNNKEL (reference sequence). The CDR3 nucleotides are TGTGCCAGCAGCCCGCACGACAGGGGTCTCAGCGAAGCTTTCTTT. Amino acid sequence: CASSPHDRGLSEAFF.

The chain uses TRBV27 and TRBJ1-1, with 7 nucleotides matching TRBD1. This CDR3 has 12 residues. Germline lookup yields CDR1 MNHEY and CDR2 SMNVEV (reference sequence). J gave up 5 bases and V 7 bases, and 4 bases lay outside the gene matches. The CDR3 nucleotides read TGTGCCAGCATCTCAGGGGGTACTGAAGCTTTCTTT. Translation gives CASISGGTEAFF.

This clonotype was seen many times. The V call is TRBV29-1, the J call TRBJ2-7; no reliable D call. The CDR3 sequence is 13 residues long. Germline-derived CDR1 and CDR2 are SQVTM and ANQGSEA. Trimming left V 4 bases short and J 5 bases short, with 15 bases between. CDR3 bases: TGCAGCGTTGGGTTACCCCTCGGGCACGAGCAGTACTTC. Translated: CSVGLPLGHEQYF.

This CDR3 reads CASRSDRVSYEQYF. The CDR3 DNA reads as TGTGCCAGCAGATCTGACAGGGTATCCTACGAGCAGTACTTC. V gene TRBV12-3 or TRBV12-4 combines with J gene TRBJ2-7, with 7 nucleotides matching TRBD1. The J segment lost 1 base and the V segment lost 6 bases, leaving 6 bases of the junction unmatched. The CDR3 is made up of 14 amino acids.

The chain is built from TRBV12-3 or TRBV12-4 and TRBJ2-1, with D possibly TRBD1 on 5 matching bases. This CDR3 has 15 amino acids. Between the trimmed V and J ends, which lost 2 bases and 1 base, there was a span of 9 bases. CDR3 in DNA: TGTGCCAGCAGTTTACGGGCAGGGTCCTACAATGAGCAGTTCTTC. This gives the protein CASSLRAGSYNEQFF.